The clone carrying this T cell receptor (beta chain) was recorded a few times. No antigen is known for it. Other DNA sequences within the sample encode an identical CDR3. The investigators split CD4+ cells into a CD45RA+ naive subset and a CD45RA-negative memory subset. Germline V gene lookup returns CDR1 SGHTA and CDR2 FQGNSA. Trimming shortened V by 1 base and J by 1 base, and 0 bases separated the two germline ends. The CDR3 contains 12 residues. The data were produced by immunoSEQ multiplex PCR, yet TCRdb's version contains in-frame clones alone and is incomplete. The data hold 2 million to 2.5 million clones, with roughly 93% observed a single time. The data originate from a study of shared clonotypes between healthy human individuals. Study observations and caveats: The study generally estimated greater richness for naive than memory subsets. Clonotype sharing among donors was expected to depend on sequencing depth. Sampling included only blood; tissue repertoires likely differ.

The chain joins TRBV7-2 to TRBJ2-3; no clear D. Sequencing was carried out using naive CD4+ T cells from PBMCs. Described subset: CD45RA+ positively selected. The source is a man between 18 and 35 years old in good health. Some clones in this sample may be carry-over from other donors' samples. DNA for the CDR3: TGTGCCAGCAGCTTAGGCACAGATACGCAGTATTTT. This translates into CASSLGTDTQYF.